This TCR beta chain was documented in a study of response to subunit inactivated influenza vaccine. As to this clonotype: Its specificity is not known.

General study findings and limits: Authors suggested seasonal influenza vaccinations each recruit few new T cells.

TCRdb processed the RT-PCR reads anew with MiXCR; each CDR3 protein has one entry. The sample includes over 800,000 distinct CDR3 sequences, roughly 20% seen only once; the top ten take roughly a tenth. The CDR3 consists of 15 residues. Germline CDR1 is DFQATT and CDR2 is SNEGSKA (reference sequence). Trimming removed 0 bases from V and 13 bases from J; junction bases left unmatched: 9. The sample consisted of PBMCs from blood, taken more than 4 days after vaccination. The clonotype was recovered from a man over 45 who received an inactivated influenza vaccine. This rearrangement joins TRBV20-1 to TRBJ2-1; 13 nucleotides line up with TRBD2. CDR3 in amino acids: CSARDGRTSGGAQFF. The CDR3, as DNA: TGCAGTGCTAGAGATGGGCGGACTAGCGGGGGAGCACAGTTCTTC.